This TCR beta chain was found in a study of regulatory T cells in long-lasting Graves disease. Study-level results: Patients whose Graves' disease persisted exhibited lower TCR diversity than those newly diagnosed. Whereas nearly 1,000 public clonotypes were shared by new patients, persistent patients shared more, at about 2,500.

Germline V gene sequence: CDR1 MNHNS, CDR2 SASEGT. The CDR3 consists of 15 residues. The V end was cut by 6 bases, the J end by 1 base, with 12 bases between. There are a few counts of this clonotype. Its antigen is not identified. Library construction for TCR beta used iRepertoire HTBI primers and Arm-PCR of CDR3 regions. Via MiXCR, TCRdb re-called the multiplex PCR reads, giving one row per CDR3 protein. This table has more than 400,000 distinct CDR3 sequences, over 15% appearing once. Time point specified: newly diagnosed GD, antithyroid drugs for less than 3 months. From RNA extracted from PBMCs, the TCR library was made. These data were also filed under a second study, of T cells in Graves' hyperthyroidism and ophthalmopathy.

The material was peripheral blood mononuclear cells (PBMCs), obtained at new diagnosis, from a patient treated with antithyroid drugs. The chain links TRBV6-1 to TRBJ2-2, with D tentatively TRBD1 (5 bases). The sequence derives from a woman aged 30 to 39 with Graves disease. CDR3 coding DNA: TGTGCCAGCAGCCTCTTAGGGGTGAACACCGGGGAGCTGTTTTTT. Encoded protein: CASSLLGVNTGELFF.